The entry below gives a single T cell receptor (beta chain) sequence along with its context. This sample is drawn from a study of shared clonotypes between healthy human individuals. Study overall: Three plates each covered CD4 naive and memory; CD8 naive two, CD8 memory one.

The V gene lost 4 bases and the J gene lost 2 bases, with 17 bases spanning the gap. The CDR3 is 16 amino acids. The germline V gene has CDR1 SGHKS and CDR2 YYEKEE (reference sequence). This table comes from immunoSEQ multiplex PCR, and its TCRdb copy is limited to in-frame clones, with some not included. The data hold under 1,900,000 clones, with around 98.5% observed a single time. Negatively enriched CD4+ T cells were divided by CD45RA into naive and memory. The TCR sequence derives from a man aged 30-40 years in good health. Sequencing was done on a sample of naive CD4+ T cells sorted from blood. Subset reported: CD45RA+ positively selected. The V and J genes are TRBV5-5 and TRBJ2-3, with D perhaps TRBD1 (5 bases). DNA of the CDR3: TGTGCCAGCAGCCCTTCACGACAGACCCTCACAGATACGCAGTATTTT. Its protein product is CASSPSRQTLTDTQYF.